The next 25 T cell receptor beta chains were all read from a single sample in a study of T cells in localized non-small cell lung cancer. Produced via immunoSEQ multiplex PCR; TCRdb's table is partial and in-frame only. The sample holds over 35,000 clones; approximately 81% are singletons and the top ten take roughly 7.3%. This material consisted of peripheral blood mononuclear cells, taken before any cancer treatment. Receptor source: a male donor aged 60 or over with stage II lung adenocarcinoma.

The V and J genes are TRBV28 and TRBJ2-4; 10 bases align to TRBD2. V lost 7 bases, J lost 3 bases, and 9 bases stayed unmatched. CDR1 MDHEN and CDR2 SYDVKM come from the germline V gene. The CDR3 spans 16 residues. The chain's CDR3 is CASTKSGRGVKNIQYF. The CDR3 DNA reads TGTGCCAGCACCAAAAGCGGGAGGGGCGTCAAAAACATTCAGTACTTC.

The rearrangement links TRBV6-1 to TRBJ1-4; a possible D gene is TRBD1 (5 bases). Trimming removed 4 bases from V and 8 bases from J, with 11 bases in between. The CDR3 loop spans 13 amino acids. CDR1 is MNHNS and CDR2 is SASEGT in the germline V gene. DNA for the CDR3: TGTGCCAGCAGTGGCAGGGTCTTCGAAAAACTGTTTTTT. Translation gives CASSGRVFEKLFF.

The chain employs TRBV29-1 and TRBJ1-4; D remains unclear. The V and J ends lost 6 bases and 8 bases respectively, with 13 bases between them. Germline V lookup: CDR1 SQVTM, CDR2 ANQGSEA. The CDR3 runs to 12 residues. CDR3 sequence (DNA): TGCAGCGTCGCGGGCCGAGGGGAAAAACTGTTTTTT. Amino acid sequence: CSVAGRGEKLFF.

The chain joins TRBV7-9 to TRBJ2-2; possibly TRBD1 for D (5 bases). Germline CDR1 reads SEHNR; CDR2 reads FQNEAQ (reference sequence). This CDR3 has 12 residues. V lost 4 bases and J lost 7, with 7 bases in between. CDR3: CASSWGGGELFF. The DNA of the CDR3 is TGTGCCAGCAGCTGGGGCGGCGGGGAGCTGTTTTTT.

This clone was observed once. The V gene is TRBV7-2, the J gene TRBJ1-5; D is undetermined. CDR3 length equals 18 residues. V was shortened by 5 bases and J by 1 base, with 21 bases between the two germline ends. Germline V lookup: CDR1 SGHTA, CDR2 FQGNSA. The CDR3 here is CASSQEGGGWGSNQPQHF. The CDR3 region has the DNA TGTGCCAGCAGCCAGGAAGGTGGAGGATGGGGAAGCAATCAGCCCCAGCATTTT.

This chain links TRBV13 with TRBJ2-7, with TRBD1 matching over 8 bases. The CDR3 covers 15 residues. Per germline, CDR1 PRHDT and CDR2 FYEKMQ (reference sequence). The trim removed 1 base at V and 6 bases at J, leaving 8 bases unmatched. The CDR3 nucleotides are TGTGCCAGCAGCTTAGCCGGGACAGGTCCCTCCGAGCAGTACTTC. This gives the protein CASSLAGTGPSEQYF.

This clone occurred once. The chain joins TRBV7-9 to TRBJ1-4, with a weak D call TRBD1 (6 bases). Germline loops: CDR1 SEHNR, CDR2 FQNEAQ (reference sequence). V lost 5 bases and J lost 5, with 18 bases in between. This CDR3 comprises 16 residues. In nucleotides, the CDR3 is TGTGCCAGCAGCCTCCCCCCTACAGGGAGGAATGAAAAACTGTTTTTT. This gives the protein CASSLPPTGRNEKLFF.

This clone was seen only once. The V and J genes are TRBV7-6 and TRBJ1-1; TRBD1 matches at 10 bases. Germline CDR1 SGHVS, CDR2 FNYEAQ. This CDR3 has 14 amino acids. The V and J ends lost 3 bases and 4 bases, in that order; junction bases with no gene match: 2. The CDR3 loop reads CASSLGQGPTEAFF. The CDR3 nucleotides are TGTGCCAGCAGCTTGGGACAGGGGCCCACTGAAGCTTTCTTT.

This clone was counted a few times. The rearrangement uses TRBV16 and TRBJ1-5; D uncertain. Deletions cut 4 bases from V and 5 bases from J, with 12 bases between. Germline values: CDR1 KGHSY, CDR2 FQNENV. The CDR3 totals 14 residues. The CDR3 loop is CASSRVVGDQPQHF. The CDR3 coding sequence is TGTGCCAGCAGCCGGGTGGTGGGAGATCAGCCCCAGCATTTT.

The V and J genes are TRBV6-5 and TRBJ2-7, with 7 positions matching TRBD1. J lost 1 base, V lost 6 bases, and 3 bases had no gene match. Germline V gene data show CDR1 as MNHEY and CDR2 as SVGAGI. CDR3 size: 13 residues. CDR3 protein: CASRKQGSYEQYF. In DNA form, the CDR3 reads TGTGCCAGCAGAAAACAGGGGTCCTACGAGCAGTACTTC.

This chain uses TRBV19 with TRBJ1-2, with D unclear. Per germline, CDR1 LNHDA and CDR2 SQIVND (reference sequence). The CDR3 has 14 residues. V lost 6 bases and J lost 2, with 13 bases in between. This CDR3 is CASRAPLKNYGYTF. CDR3 coding DNA: TGTGCCAGTAGGGCGCCCCTCAAGAACTATGGCTACACCTTC.

In the case of this clone: One junction end does not reproduce the germline sequence, and a read error may be involved. The chain employs TRBV7-9 and TRBJ1-5, with a possible D match to TRBD1 (5 bases). Germline loops: CDR1 SEHNR, CDR2 FQNEAQ (reference sequence). The CDR3 contains 15 residues. The CDR3 bases are TGTGCCAGCAGCCTAGCCTCGCAGGGTAATCAGCCCCAGCATTTT. It is translated as CASSLASQGNQPQHF.

The V gene is TRBV5-6, the J gene TRBJ2-1; 7 bases fit TRBD1. The CDR3 is 15 residues long. Losses at the gene ends were 0 bases for V and 3 bases for J; bases not matched to a gene: 3. CDR1 is SGHDT, CDR2 YYEEEE, per germline. CDR3 amino acids: CASSLAGGFYNEQFF. CDR3 DNA sequence: TGTGCCAGCAGCTTGGCAGGGGGATTCTACAATGAGCAGTTCTTC.

The chain joins TRBV6-6 to TRBJ1-4; D is unresolved. Trimming took 2 bases from V and 6 from J, leaving 10 bases between them. CDR1 is MNHNY, CDR2 SVGAGI, per germline (reference sequence). The length of the CDR3 is 14 residues. CDR3 region: CASSYTAKDEKLFF. The CDR3 region has the DNA TGTGCCAGCAGTTACACGGCCAAGGATGAAAAACTGTTTTTT.

This chain uses TRBV4-1 with TRBJ2-2; 7 bases fit TRBD1. The CDR3 is 15 residues long. The trim removed 1 base at V and 1 base at J, leaving 0 bases unmatched. Looked up from germline, CDR1 is MGHRA and CDR2 is YSYEKL. CDR3 in DNA: TGCGCCAGCAGCCAAGGGGACAGGAACACCGGGGAGCTGTTTTTT. Its translation is CASSQGDRNTGELFF.

This chain uses TRBV14 with TRBJ2-1; 8 nucleotides align to TRBD2. Trimming removed 7 bases from V and 6 bases from J; junction bases left unmatched: 20. CDR1 and CDR2 from the germline V gene are SGHDN and FVKESK. The CDR3 runs to 18 residues. CDR3 sequence (DNA): TGTGCCAGCAAGGTCAGTACGGGAGGGCCTGGCGGTGGCAATGAGCAGTTCTTC. It encodes CASKVSTGGPGGGNEQFF.

This chain links TRBV6-6 with TRBJ2-1; TRBD1 matches 11 bases. J was trimmed by 10 bases and V by 2 bases; bases with no gene match: 7. The CDR3 is made up of 15 amino acids. From germline, CDR1 is MNHNY and CDR2 SVGAGI (reference sequence). This CDR3 is CASSYGTGGLREQFF. CDR3 nucleotide sequence: TGTGCCAGCAGTTACGGGACAGGGGGACTTCGCGAGCAGTTCTTC.

This chain links TRBV27 with TRBJ2-1; unclear D gene. CDR1 is MNHEY and CDR2 is SMNVEV in the germline V gene (reference sequence). Trimming pared 7 bases from V and 0 bases from J, leaving 16 bases between. The length of the CDR3 is 16 residues. This CDR3 reads CASTRVRVSSYNEQFF. In nucleotides, the CDR3 is TGTGCCAGCACAAGAGTTAGGGTTTCCTCCTACAATGAGCAGTTCTTC.

This chain joins TRBV4-3 and TRBJ2-1; 8 bases align to TRBD1. The CDR3 has 15 residues. Germline CDR1 and CDR2: LGHNA and YSLEER. The V gene end was trimmed by 0 bases and the J gene end by 4 bases; junction bases not matched to a gene: 2. CDR3 residues: CASSQDRGPYNEQFF. CDR3 DNA: TGCGCCAGCAGCCAAGACAGGGGGCCGTACAATGAGCAGTTCTTC.

V usage is TRBV5-1 and J usage is TRBJ2-4, with 10 positions matching TRBD2. CDR3 size: 15 residues. Germline V gives CDR1 SGHRS, CDR2 YFSETQ. The V gene end was trimmed by 2 bases and the J gene end by 2 bases; junction bases not matched to a gene: 1. The CDR3 is CASSLLAGTKNIQYF. In nucleotides, the CDR3 is TGCGCCAGCAGCTTACTAGCGGGGACCAAAAACATTCAGTACTTC.

The rearrangement uses TRBV2 and TRBJ2-1; D possibly corresponds to TRBD2 (6 bases). In germline, CDR1 is SNHLY, CDR2 FYNNEI. V was pared by 3 bases and J by 7 bases, with 13 bases between. The CDR3 has 14 residues. The CDR3 nucleotides read TGTGCCAGCAGTGATTTGCTAGCGACTAATGAGCAGTTCTTC. It translates to CASSDLLATNEQFF.

As for this clone: Other DNA sequences of this sample code for an identical CDR3. The chain employs TRBV5-1 and TRBJ1-5; 8 bases align to TRBD1. J was trimmed by 7 bases and V by 4 bases; bases with no gene match: 7. This CDR3 contains 14 residues. The germline CDR1 and CDR2 sequences are SGHRS and YFSETQ. This CDR3 is CASSLGQGGQPQHF. The CDR3 DNA follows: TGCGCCAGCAGCCTCGGACAGGGTGGGCAGCCCCAGCATTTT.

This chain connects TRBV27 to TRBJ1-1; 7 bases are a match to TRBD1. CDR1 MNHEY and CDR2 SMNVEV come from the germline V gene (reference sequence). The J segment lost 8 bases and the V segment lost 5 bases, leaving 5 bases of the junction unmatched. The CDR3 has 12 residues. CDR3 amino acids: CASSTGQREAFF. The CDR3 nucleotides read TGTGCCAGCAGTACGGGACAGCGCGAAGCTTTCTTT.

This clone was picked up one time. CDR3 amino acids: CASSWDGGAYNEQFF. The CDR3, as DNA: TGTGCCAGCAGCTGGGACGGGGGCGCCTACAATGAGCAGTTCTTC. This chain connects TRBV7-9 to TRBJ2-1; the D call may be TRBD1 or TRBD2 (6 bases each). V was pared by 4 bases and J by 2 bases, with 12 bases between. Germline CDR1 and CDR2: SEHNR and FQNEAQ (reference sequence). This CDR3 region has 15 residues.

The V and J genes are TRBV5-1 and TRBJ2-2, with D maybe TRBD2 (5 bases). V shed 4 bases and J shed 3 bases, with 13 bases lying between them. CDR3 length: 15 residues. Looked up from germline, CDR1 is SGHRS and CDR2 is YFSETQ. The CDR3 nucleotides read TGCGCCAGCAGCACCGTTACTAGTTACACCGGGGAGCTGTTTTTT. The encoded protein is CASSTVTSYTGELFF.